What follows are 32 T cell receptor beta chains derived from one specimen sequenced in a study of blood T cell repertoires in COVID-19. The table came from immunoSEQ multiplex PCR; TCRdb's copy has only in-frame clones and leaves some out. The profile shows under 200,000 clones, 75% to 90% of them singletons. Sequencing input: peripheral blood. The source of these receptors is a woman older than 75 with active or convalescent COVID-19.

V is TRBV19 and J is TRBJ2-5; maybe TRBD2 (6 bases). Between the trimmed V and J ends, which lost 3 bases and 3 bases, there was a span of 8 bases. Per germline, CDR1 LNHDA and CDR2 SQIVND (reference sequence). This CDR3 spans 13 amino acids. The CDR3 protein is CASSMWGEETQYF. CDR3 bases: TGTGCCAGTAGTATGTGGGGGGAAGAGACCCAGTACTTC.

The chain couples TRBV6-5 to TRBJ1-2; 9 positions agree with TRBD1. Per germline, CDR1 MNHEY and CDR2 SVGAGI. The V gene end was trimmed by 5 bases and the J gene end by 8 bases; junction bases not matched to a gene: 3. This CDR3 region has 12 residues. The CDR3, as DNA: TGTGCCAGCAGTCCCGGACAGGGGGGCTACACCTTC. Encoded protein: CASSPGQGGYTF.

The gene calls are TRBV7-9 and TRBJ1-1; D gene unclear. The CDR3 loop spans 13 amino acids. With 4 bases removed from V and 4 bases from J, the gap between germline ends came to 10 bases. CDR1 and CDR2 (germline): SEHNR, FQNEAQ (reference sequence). CDR3 protein: CASSWEGGTEAFF. The CDR3, as DNA: TGTGCCAGCAGCTGGGAGGGAGGCACTGAAGCTTTCTTT.

V usage is TRBV6-5 and J usage is TRBJ2-7; 7 bases are a match to TRBD1. The CDR3 has 15 amino acids. The V gene's germline CDR1 is MNHEY and CDR2 SVGAGI. V gave up 2 bases and J gave up 0 bases; unmatched junction bases: 4. The CDR3 DNA is TGTGCCAGCAGTTACAACCGGGACAGCTCCTACGAGCAGTACTTC. Residues: CASSYNRDSSYEQYF.

V usage is TRBV6-2 or TRBV6-3 and J usage is TRBJ2-2; 9 positions agree with TRBD2. CDR3 length equals 16 residues. V shed 2 bases, J shed 1 base, and the junction held 2 bases outside the gene matches. Germline CDR1 is MNHEY and CDR2 is SVGEGT. The CDR3 sequence is CASSYLTSGNTGELFF. CDR3 in DNA: TGTGCCAGCAGTTACCTGACTAGCGGGAACACCGGGGAGCTGTTTTTT.

This chain connects TRBV19 to TRBJ1-1, with a weak D call TRBD1 (5 bases). V gave up 5 bases and J gave up 2 bases, with 9 bases separating them. CDR3 length equals 13 residues. Germline-derived CDR1 and CDR2 are LNHDA and SQIVND (reference sequence). The CDR3 nucleotides are TGTGCCAGTAGTCGGGGGGACAACACTGAAGCTTTCTTT. This sequence encodes CASSRGDNTEAFF.

The chain recombines TRBV5-1 with TRBJ1-4, with D tentatively TRBD1 (5 bases). CDR3 length: 15 amino acids. V lost 5 bases and J lost 8, with 19 bases in between. CDR1 SGHRS and CDR2 YFSETQ come from the germline V gene. CDR3 nucleotide sequence: TGCGCCAGCAGTATGCGTGGGGCGGGAGTGGAAAAACTGTTTTTT. This gives the protein CASSMRGAGVEKLFF.

The DNA of the CDR3 is TGTGCCAGCACCGAAGAGGGCTCTGGGGCCAACGTCCTGACTTTC. Its protein product is CASTEEGSGANVLTF. The rearrangement joins TRBV13 to TRBJ2-6; tentatively, D is TRBD2 (5 bases). CDR3 size: 15 residues. Trimming stripped 7 bases from V and 0 bases from J, with 10 bases between. From germline, CDR1 is PRHDT and CDR2 FYEKMQ (reference sequence).

The gene calls are TRBV24-1 and TRBJ2-3, with 8 bases matching TRBD2. The CDR3 totals 12 residues. From germline, CDR1 is KGHDR and CDR2 SFDVKD. J gave up 10 bases and V 4 bases, and 3 bases lay outside the gene matches. The CDR3 region is CATSESGGAQYF. CDR3 in DNA: TGTGCCACCAGTGAGAGCGGGGGAGCGCAGTATTTT.

The V and J genes are TRBV7-9 and TRBJ2-5; weak D call: TRBD1 (5 bases). The CDR3 runs to 15 residues. Germline V gives CDR1 SEHNR, CDR2 FQNEAQ (reference sequence). Trimming pared 1 base from V and 0 bases from J, leaving 9 bases between. The CDR3 region is CASSLDWTYQETQYF. CDR3 in DNA: TGTGCCAGCAGCTTAGATTGGACATACCAAGAGACCCAGTACTTC.

This sequence joins TRBV7-2 and TRBJ2-5, with TRBD1 matching 10 bases. The CDR3 has 14 residues. J lost 5 bases, V lost 5 bases, and 5 bases had no gene match. Germline CDR1 reads SGHTA; CDR2 reads FQGNSA. The CDR3 nucleotides read TGTGCCAGCAGCACGGGACAGGGGACGGAGACCCAGTACTTC. Amino acid sequence: CASSTGQGTETQYF.

This clone was recorded once. The chain joins TRBV19 to TRBJ1-1; D remains ambiguous. Germline values: CDR1 LNHDA, CDR2 SQIVND (reference sequence). The CDR3 runs 16 residues. V dropped 1 base and J dropped 5 bases, with 17 bases sitting between them. The chain's CDR3 is CASSIVGGRGMTEAFF. The CDR3 DNA reads TGTGCCAGTAGTATAGTAGGAGGTCGAGGGATGACTGAAGCTTTCTTT.

The chain links TRBV28 to TRBJ1-6; possibly TRBD1 for D (5 bases). Looked up from germline, CDR1 is MDHEN and CDR2 is SYDVKM. V lost 5 bases and J lost 18, with 17 bases in between. This CDR3 contains 12 residues. The CDR3 region is CASSTGGFTPHF. CDR3 sequence (DNA): TGTGCCAGCAGTACGGGGGGATTCACCCCCCACTTT.

The rearrangement joins TRBV6-4 to TRBJ1-1; D is undetermined. The V and J ends lost 9 bases and 8 bases respectively, with 19 bases between them. Per the germline V gene, CDR1 is MRHNA and CDR2 is SNTAGT. The CDR3 length is 13 residues. CDR3 residues: CARRGRESSEAFF. In DNA form, the CDR3 reads TGTGCCAGGAGAGGGAGGGAAAGCTCCGAAGCTTTCTTT.

The rearrangement uses TRBV14 and TRBJ2-6; D not resolved. The CDR3 consists of 13 residues. V was cut by 4 bases and J by 2 bases, with 3 bases left in between. Germline V gene lookup returns CDR1 SGHDN and CDR2 FVKESK. CDR3 in amino acids: CASSPTGANVLTF. The CDR3 DNA follows: TGTGCCAGCAGCCCAACTGGGGCCAACGTCCTGACTTTC.

This clone was observed a handful of times. The CDR3 nucleotides read TGTGCCAGCAGACGCGCCGGACAGGGGAATTTAATCGGGGAAAAACTGTTTTTT. It translates to CASRRAGQGNLIGEKLFF. The rearrangement joins TRBV7-8 to TRBJ1-4; TRBD1 aligns across 9 bases. The CDR3 covers 18 residues. With 6 bases clipped from V and 8 bases from J, the junction kept 19 bases outside the gene matches. The germline V gene has CDR1 SGHVS and CDR2 FQNEAQ. Using reference TRBV7-8 and TRBJ1-4 for the parts outside the CDR3, the full variable domain is GAGVSQSPRYKVAKRGQDVALRCDPISGHVSLFWYQQALGQGPEFLTYFQNEAQLDKSGLPSDRFFAERPEGSVSTLKIQRTQQEDSAVYLCASRRAGQGNLIGEKLFFGSGTQLSVL.

In this sample, this clone turned up once. The chain uses TRBV4-1 and TRBJ1-4, with a tentative D call TRBD1 (5 bases). Germline V gene sequence: CDR1 MGHRA, CDR2 YSYEKL. The CDR3 has 16 amino acids. The V end was cut by 4 bases, the J end by 4 bases, with 16 bases between. CDR3: CASSLLLGGNNEKLFF. CDR3 nucleotide sequence: TGCGCCAGCAGCCTCCTTCTGGGGGGGAATAATGAAAAACTGTTTTTT.

V usage is TRBV7-9 and J usage is TRBJ1-5, with unresolved D. Germline CDR1 is SEHNR and CDR2 is FQNEAQ (reference sequence). With 1 base removed from V and 2 bases from J, the gap between germline ends came to 6 bases. The CDR3 runs to 14 residues. CDR3 sequence: CASSLGTGNQPQHF. CDR3 sequence (DNA): TGTGCCAGCAGCTTAGGAACAGGCAATCAGCCCCAGCATTTT.

This clone was detected once. V is TRBV18 and J is TRBJ2-1, with no clear D. Germline loops: CDR1 KGHSH, CDR2 LQKENI. CDR3 length equals 12 residues. V dropped 4 bases and J dropped 9 bases, with 10 bases sitting between them. In nucleotides, the CDR3 is TGTGCCAGCTCACACAGAGAAGTTGAGCAGTTCTTC. Its protein product is CASSHREVEQFF. The variable domain in full, with the rest retrieved from reference TRBV18 and TRBJ2-1, is NAGVMQNPRHLVRRRGQEARLRCSPMKGHSHVYWYRQLPEEGLKFMVYLQKENIIDESGMPKERFSAEFPKEGPSILRIQQVVRGDSAAYFCASSHREVEQFFGPGTRLTVL.

The chain combines TRBV19 with TRBJ1-6; 9 nucleotides agree with TRBD1. V lost 5 bases and J lost 3; bases outside the gene matches: 5. Germline values: CDR1 LNHDA, CDR2 SQIVND (reference sequence). CDR3 length: 16 amino acids. The CDR3 spells CASSPGTGSYNSPLHF. CDR3 in DNA: TGTGCCAGTAGTCCGGGGACAGGGAGCTATAATTCACCCCTCCACTTT.

In its sample, this clone was seen once. The rearrangement uses TRBV11-3 and TRBJ2-1, with a weak D call TRBD2 (5 bases). The V end lost 5 bases, the J end lost 4 bases, and 9 bases lay between the germline ends. The germline V gene encodes CDR1 SGHNT and CDR2 YENEEA. The CDR3 has 13 amino acids. Here the CDR3 DNA reads TGTGCCAGCAGCCAAGGACTGTACAATGAGCAGTTCTTC. Its protein product is CASSQGLYNEQFF. Full variable domain (rest looked up from reference TRBV11-3 and TRBJ2-1): EAGVVQSPRYKIIEKKQPVAFWCNPISGHNTLYWYLQNLGQGPELLIRYENEEAVDDSQLPKDRFSAERLKGVDSTLKIQPAELGDSAVYLCASSQGLYNEQFFGPGTRLTVL.

This clone turned up a few times. This chain connects TRBV7-9 to TRBJ2-2; TRBD2 might be the D (6 bases). The CDR3 consists of 14 residues. Germline CDR1 SEHNR, CDR2 FQNEAQ (reference sequence). The germline V and J ends were trimmed by 6 bases and 7 bases, with 15 bases remaining between them. The CDR3 nucleotides are TGTGCCAGCAGGCCCGGGAGCCCCCTCGGGGAGCTGTTTTTT. Residues: CASRPGSPLGELFF.

The CDR3 reads CASSRPGTGAFF. The CDR3 coding sequence is TGTGCCAGCAGTCGACCGGGAACGGGGGCTTTCTTT. The rearrangement joins TRBV28 to TRBJ1-1; no clear D gene. CDR3 length: 12 amino acids. Germline V gives CDR1 MDHEN, CDR2 SYDVKM. Trimming took 5 bases from V and 11 from J, leaving 15 bases between them.

There are a few counts of this clone. The V gene is TRBV18, the J gene TRBJ1-1, with 7 bases identical to TRBD1. V trimming: 4 bases; J trimming: 6 bases; junction bases outside the gene matches: 11. Germline V CDR1 and CDR2: KGHSH, LQKENI. The CDR3 is 15 residues long. The DNA of the CDR3 is TGTGCCAGCTCACATACGGACAGGACACTTGCTGAAGCTTTCTTT. Its translation: CASSHTDRTLAEAFF.

The chain links TRBV11-2 to TRBJ1-1, with TRBD1 identical over 8 bases. V was pared by 3 bases and J by 2 bases, with 8 bases of the junction left unmatched. The CDR3 consists of 16 residues. The germline gives CDR1 SGHAT, CDR2 FQNNGV. Written as DNA, the CDR3 is TGTGCCAGCAGCTTTCATGCAGGGGGCGGAAACACTGAAGCTTTCTTT. Its protein is CASSFHAGGGNTEAFF.

In the case of this clone: Relative to the germline gene, one junction end is altered; a read error may explain this. V and J are TRBV7-7 and TRBJ2-3, with 8 bases lining up with TRBD1. CDR1 and CDR2 from the germline V gene are SSHAT and FNYEAQ (reference sequence). The CDR3 length is 15 residues. For the CDR3, the DNA is TGTGCTAGCAGCCCAGACAGGGGAGGCACAGATACGCAGTATTTT. Translated: CASSPDRGGTDTQYF.

This clone was detected a few times. This sequence joins TRBV27 and TRBJ1-6, with TRBD1 matching 10 bases. This CDR3 contains 14 residues. After removal of 4 bases from V and 8 bases from J, the junction contained 2 bases not matched to a gene. Germline V CDR1 and CDR2: MNHEY, SMNVEV (reference sequence). The CDR3 loop is CASSWTGGHSPLHF. The CDR3 DNA sequence: TGTGCCAGCAGTTGGACAGGGGGTCATTCACCCCTCCACTTT.

This rearrangement joins TRBV19 to TRBJ1-1; no firm D call. The V gene's germline CDR1 is LNHDA and CDR2 SQIVND (reference sequence). CDR3 size: 14 residues. With 4 bases removed from V and 6 bases from J, the gap between germline ends came to 15 bases. CDR3 sequence: CASSSQAFNPEAFF. The CDR3 nucleotides are TGTGCCAGTAGTAGCCAGGCGTTCAACCCTGAAGCTTTCTTT.

This chain uses TRBV7-9 with TRBJ1-3; 7 bases fit TRBD1. The CDR3 sequence is 15 residues long. Germline values: CDR1 SEHNR, CDR2 FQNEAQ (reference sequence). J gave up 4 bases and V 5 bases, and 8 bases lay outside the gene matches. DNA of the CDR3: TGTGCCAGCAGCCTTCTTTGGGGACAGGGAAACACCATATATTTT. Residues: CASSLLWGQGNTIYF.

The gene calls are TRBV12-3 or TRBV12-4 and TRBJ2-7, with unresolved D. With 0 bases removed from V and 4 bases from J, the gap between germline ends came to 4 bases. CDR3 size: 12 residues. Written as DNA, the CDR3 is TGTGCCAGCAGTTTAGCCGGTTACGAGCAGTACTTC. It specifies CASSLAGYEQYF.

The rearrangement links TRBV2 to TRBJ2-7, with a tentative D call TRBD1 (6 bases). The V and J ends lost 8 bases and 3 bases respectively, with 11 bases between them. The CDR3 totals 12 residues. Germline assignment: CDR1 SNHLY and CDR2 FYNNEI. The CDR3: CASCQDSYEQYF. The CDR3 DNA reads as TGTGCCAGCTGTCAGGACAGCTACGAGCAGTACTTC.

V gene TRBV6-2 or TRBV6-3 combines with J gene TRBJ1-1, with D possibly TRBD1 on 6 matching bases. Trimming cost V 5 bases and J 4 bases, with 8 bases left between them. Germline V gene data show CDR1 as MNHEY and CDR2 as SVGEGT. The CDR3 covers 12 residues. The CDR3 DNA reads as TGTGCCAGCAGTGAGGGGGTCACTGAAGCTTTCTTT. This codes for CASSEGVTEAFF.